These 14 T cell receptor beta chains came from one sample sequenced in a study of OX40 agonist ivuxolimab in advanced cancers. The assay was immunoSEQ multiplex PCR, and TCRdb's table has in-frame clones only and misses some. The top ten hold approximately 23% of the sample, which has roughly 61,000 clones, 92% seen once. This specimen consisted of CD4+ or CD8+ T cells sorted from blood, obtained in a trial of the OX40 agonist ivuxolimab. The receptor source for this set is an adult with an advanced solid tumor such as melanoma, head and neck, liver or kidney cancer.

The CDR3, as DNA: TGTGCCAGCAGACAGGGGAATGAGCAGTTCTTC. Encoded protein: CASRQGNEQFF. The chain is built from TRBV7-9 and TRBJ2-1; 7 bases fit TRBD1. Looked up from germline, CDR1 is SEHNR and CDR2 is FQNEAQ (reference sequence). With V trimmed by 6 bases and J by 7 bases, 0 bases remained unmatched. The CDR3 loop spans 11 amino acids.

The gene calls are TRBV4-3 and TRBJ2-3; D possibly uses TRBD1 or TRBD2 (5 bases each). CDR1 LGHNA and CDR2 YSLEER come from the germline V gene. CDR3 size: 16 residues. V was clipped by 3 bases and J by 4 bases, with 17 bases between them. The CDR3: CASSQDLGLGADTQYF. In nucleotides, the CDR3 is TGCGCCAGCAGCCAGGACCTAGGGCTGGGGGCAGATACGCAGTATTTT.

The chain employs TRBV18 and TRBJ1-2; D uncertain. V gave up 4 bases and J gave up 4 bases, with 22 bases separating them. Looked up from germline, CDR1 is KGHSH and CDR2 is LQKENI. There are 17 residues in the CDR3. The CDR3 sequence is CASSHDIGPHALYGYTF. The CDR3 coding sequence is TGTGCCAGCTCACACGACATTGGACCCCATGCCCTCTATGGCTACACCTTC.

The V call is TRBV4-1, the J call TRBJ2-1; D is possibly TRBD2 (6 bases). V was clipped by 3 bases and J by 7 bases, with 16 bases between them. The germline V gene encodes CDR1 MGHRA and CDR2 YSYEKL. The length of the CDR3 is 15 residues. CDR3 amino acids: CASSQVTSLGNEQFF. CDR3 coding DNA: TGCGCCAGCAGCCAGGTGACTAGTCTGGGGAATGAGCAGTTCTTC.

This chain links TRBV28 with TRBJ1-4; D gene ambiguous. The V end was cut by 6 bases, the J end by 0 bases, with 11 bases between. The germline V gene encodes CDR1 MDHEN and CDR2 SYDVKM. CDR3 length: 15 residues. In DNA, the CDR3 is TGTGCCAGCAGACAAAAACTAGCAACTAATGAAAAACTGTTTTTT. Its translation: CASRQKLATNEKLFF.

The chain joins TRBV2 to TRBJ1-2; D unclear. CDR1 and CDR2 (germline): SNHLY, FYNNEI. The V and J ends lost 11 bases and 8 bases respectively, with 15 bases between them. The CDR3 totals 11 residues. The CDR3 protein is CAREEGMGYTF. CDR3 nucleotides: TGTGCCCGAGAGGAGGGTATGGGCTACACCTTC. The complete variable domain, with remaining parts taken from reference TRBV2 and TRBJ1-2, reads EPEVTQTPSHQVTQMGQEVILRCVPISNHLYFYWYRQILGQKVEFLVSFYNNEISEKSEIFDDQFSVERPDGSNFTLKIRSTKLEDSAMYFCAREEGMGYTFGSGTRLTVV.

The rearrangement joins TRBV6-5 to TRBJ1-2; no clear D. This CDR3 contains 14 residues. V lost 6 bases and J lost 5, with 16 bases in between. Looked up from germline, CDR1 is MNHEY and CDR2 is SVGAGI. The DNA of the CDR3 is TGTGCCAGCAGCTCAGGCCGGGCTGGGTATGGCTACACCTTC. Protein: CASSSGRAGYGYTF.

The chain has TRBV2 and TRBJ2-1; 12 nucleotides align to TRBD2. The CDR3 runs to 17 residues. Germline loops: CDR1 SNHLY, CDR2 FYNNEI. The V gene end was trimmed by 7 bases and the J gene end by 0 bases; junction bases not matched to a gene: 7. CDR3 nucleotides: TGTGCCAGCATGGGGCTAGCGGGGGGGCGCTCCTACAATGAGCAGTTCTTC. Encoded protein: CASMGLAGGRSYNEQFF.

This rearrangement joins TRBV6-6 to TRBJ1-5; no clear D. Trimming left V 2 bases short and J 5 bases short, with 10 bases between. This CDR3 region has 14 residues. From germline, CDR1 is MNHNY and CDR2 SVGAGI (reference sequence). In DNA form, the CDR3 reads TGTGCCAGCAGTTACAGTGGGCGGGATCAGCCCCAGCATTTT. Translating it yields CASSYSGRDQPQHF.

J is TRBJ2-1 and V is TRBV12-5, with D hard to call. V dropped 6 bases and J dropped 4 bases, with 13 bases sitting between them. The CDR3 runs 14 residues. The germline CDR1 and CDR2 sequences are LGHNT and FRNRAP. The chain's CDR3 is CASGPANLYNEQFF. DNA of the CDR3: TGTGCTAGTGGGCCGGCAAATCTTTACAATGAGCAGTTCTTC.

The gene calls are TRBV28 and TRBJ2-3, with 7 bases matching TRBD2. The V gene's germline CDR1 is MDHEN and CDR2 SYDVKM. CDR3 length equals 14 residues. J gave up 1 base and V 2 bases, and 0 bases lay outside the gene matches. The CDR3 DNA follows: TGTGCCAGCAGTTTAAGCGGGGGCACAGATACGCAGTATTTT. Its protein is CASSLSGGTDTQYF.

This clone came up once. The chain links TRBV11-2 to TRBJ2-1, with TRBD2 matching 7 bases. Germline lookup yields CDR1 SGHAT and CDR2 FQNNGV. The CDR3 runs 14 residues. V was clipped by 4 bases and J by 6 bases; unmatched bases: 6. This CDR3 reads CASSSEWGGNEQFF. The CDR3 DNA reads TGTGCCAGCAGCTCCGAGTGGGGGGGCAATGAGCAGTTCTTC.

V gene TRBV25-1 combines with J gene TRBJ2-2; 9 nucleotides match TRBD1. The CDR3 length is 17 residues. Germline assignment: CDR1 MGHDK and CDR2 SYGVNS. V shed 5 bases, J shed 7 bases, and the junction held 14 bases outside the gene matches. The CDR3 loop reads CASSKEGVWTGVGELFF. The CDR3, as DNA: TGTGCCAGCAGTAAGGAGGGGGTTTGGACAGGGGTCGGGGAGCTGTTTTTT.

The rearrangement uses TRBV27 and TRBJ2-1; TRBD2 aligns across 11 bases. CDR3 length: 15 amino acids. Germline CDR1 reads MNHEY; CDR2 reads SMNVEV (reference sequence). With 6 bases clipped from V and 1 base from J, the junction kept 2 bases outside the gene matches. The CDR3 DNA sequence: TGTGCCAGCAGGATAGCGGGAGGGTCCTACAATGAGCAGTTCTTC. It yields the protein CASRIAGGSYNEQFF.